The entry below describes one T cell receptor (beta chain). What it recognizes is unknown. Positively selected for CCR7, the CD45RO-negative cells used as naive CD8 cells excluded terminally differentiated effector memory CD45RA+ cells. The data derive from a study of shared clonotypes between healthy human individuals. Whole-study findings and limits: Against clonotypes common to all four donors, non-shared ones had lower generation probabilities.

Authors' data handling: ImmunoSEQ yielded junction-only sequences lacking quality scores, so filtering differed. The repertoire was sequenced with immunoSEQ multiplex PCR; TCRdb's copy has only in-frame clones and lacks some. For V, J and clone size, that table is used; D and trimming come from the DNA. The sample yields fewer than 1 million clones, 95% to 97% seen once. The TCR originated in a man aged 25 to 40 in good health. The sequenced sample was naive CD8+ T cells sorted from blood.

CDR3 region: CASGLDEQYF. The DNA of the CDR3 is TGTGCCAGCGGCTTGGACGAGCAGTACTTC. The gene calls are TRBV6-1 and TRBJ2-7, with D unresolved. CDR1 is MNHNS and CDR2 is SASEGT in the germline V gene. Trimming shortened V by 8 bases and J by 5 bases, and 7 bases separated the two germline ends. CDR3 length: 10 residues.